Listed below are T cell receptor beta chains from one sample, sequenced in a study of CD8 T cells in ankylosing spondylitis. TCRdb used MiXCR to reprocess the 5' RACE reads, holding one entry per CDR3 protein. The sample contains approximately 540,000 distinct CDR3 sequences, about an eighth of which appear only once. Sequencing was carried out using blood, either unsorted or a sorted T cell fraction (not recorded which). The receptors here all came from a male donor with ankylosing spondylitis. CDR3s include the opening cysteine and the closing phenylalanine or tryptophan. The D gene is left open where the match is weak. A row's size may be missing; if present it is once, few, many or a size class.

D,J,V,size,DNA,CDR3
NA,TRBJ2-5,TRBV4-2,NA,TGTGCCAGCAGCCAGGAGACGGAAGAGACCCAGTACTTC,CASSQETEETQYF
TRBD1,TRBJ1-6,TRBV6-1,NA,TGTGCCAGCAGACGACAGGGAAGTAATTCACCCCTCCACTTT,CASRRQGSNSPLHF
NA,TRBJ2-1,TRBV12-3/TRBV12-4,few,TGTGCCAGCGCCCCTTCCTACAATGAGCAGTTCTTC,CASAPSYNEQFF
TRBD2,TRBJ2-3,TRBV12-3/TRBV12-4,many,TGTGCCAGCAGTTTATCTTTCGGGAGGGCCAGGGCCGCAGATACGCAGTATTTT,CASSLSFGRARAADTQYF
TRBD2,TRBJ2-1,TRBV7-8,NA,TGTGCCAGCAGCTCCCGGACTAGCGGGAGGGGCTTCGAGCAGTTCTTC,CASSSRTSGRGFEQFF
TRBD1,TRBJ2-7,TRBV5-1,few,TGCGCCAGCAGCTTGGAAGGACAGGGAAGGGCCTACGAGCAGTACTTC,CASSLEGQGRAYEQYF
NA,TRBJ2-5,TRBV29-1,many,TGCAGCGTATCCCGGGGTGGGGGTTCGGAGACCCAGTACTTC,CSVSRGGGSETQYF
TRBD2,TRBJ2-7,TRBV20-1,NA,TGCAGTGCCGAGGGACTAGCGGGAGGCGAGCAGTACTTC,CSAEGLAGGEQYF
TRBD1,TRBJ1-1,TRBV10-3,few,TGTGCCATCAGTGTTTCCGGGACAGGGAGGGGGGGCACTGAAGCTTTCTTT,CAISVSGTGRGGTEAFF
NA,TRBJ2-1,TRBV30,few,TGTGCCTGGGAGCCCCGGGAGCAGAACAATGAGCAGTTCTTC,CAWEPREQNNEQFF
NA,TRBJ1-6,TRBV4-1,few,TGCGCCAGCAGCCAAGAGGCCGGCTTTCGTAATTCACCCCTCCACTTT,CASSQEAGFRNSPLHF
NA,TRBJ1-4,TRBV4-1,NA,TGCGCCAGCAGCCAAGAAGGGGGGGGGACTAATGAAAAACTGTTTTTT,CASSQEGGGTNEKLFF
TRBD2,TRBJ2-3,TRBV5-1,few,TGCGCCAGCTCCTTACTAGCGGGAGGTAGGGATACGCAGTATTTT,CASSLLAGGRDTQYF
TRBD1,TRBJ2-5,TRBV19,NA,TGTGCCAGTAGCCGGACAGGGGTGACCCAAGAGACCCAGTACTTC,CASSRTGVTQETQYF
TRBD1,TRBJ1-4,TRBV24-1,NA,TGTGCCACCAGTGACCCAGGACAGGCGGCTAATGAAAAACTGTTTTTT,CATSDPGQAANEKLFF
NA,TRBJ2-6,TRBV10-1,many,TGCGCCAGCAGTAGATTCCGGGACAACTCCCTGAGCTCTGGGGCCAACGTCCTGACTTTC,CASSRFRDNSLSSGANVLTF
NA,TRBJ2-2,TRBV15,few,TGTGCCACCAGCAGAGCTTCGAGGGGGACCGGGGAGCTGTTTTTT,CATSRASRGTGELFF
TRBD1,TRBJ2-2,TRBV29-1,few,TGCAGCGCAGACAGGGAGAACACCGGGGAGCTGTTTTTT,CSADRENTGELFF
NA,TRBJ1-4,TRBV18,few,TGTGCCAGCTCACGGGACAAGAATGAAAAACTGTTTTTT,CASSRDKNEKLFF
TRBD1,TRBJ1-2,TRBV14,NA,TGTGCCAGCAGCCACCTAACAGGGGGCGGTTTTGGCTACACCTTC,CASSHLTGGGFGYTF
NA,TRBJ1-5,TRBV5-1,NA,TGCGCCAGCAGCTTGGGCGGCTTCGGAGCAGGTCAGCCCCAGCATTTT,CASSLGGFGAGQPQHF
TRBD1,TRBJ2-1,TRBV20-1,few,TGCAGTGCTAGAAGCCTTGACAGGGGGTCCTACAATGAGCAGTTCTTC,CSARSLDRGSYNEQFF
NA,TRBJ2-3,TRBV11-3,few,TGTGCCAGCAGCTTAGCGGGAGACCCCCCAGATACGCAGTATTTT,CASSLAGDPPDTQYF
TRBD1,TRBJ1-1,TRBV2,few,TGTGCCAGCACCCCACAGGGGCCGAGCACTGAAGCTTTCTTT,CASTPQGPSTEAFF
NA,TRBJ1-5,TRBV12-3/TRBV12-4,many,TGTGCCAGCAGCTCTAGGGATTCCGGTCAGCCCCAGCATTTT,CASSSRDSGQPQHF
NA,TRBJ2-7,TRBV12-3/TRBV12-4,many,TGTGCCAGCAGTTTAGCCCGAGATCGGGGACAAAAATACGAGCAGTACTTC,CASSLARDRGQKYEQYF
TRBD2,TRBJ2-3,TRBV20-1,NA,TGCAGTGCTGGACTAGTGGAAGCGCAGTATTTT,CSAGLVEAQYF
NA,TRBJ2-1,TRBV19,NA,TGTGCCAGTAGTATGGGCAGCCAAGATCGAGGTGAGCAGTTCTTC,CASSMGSQDRGEQFF
NA,TRBJ2-5,TRBV6-2/TRBV6-3,NA,TGTGCCAGCAGTTACAGGGAAATAGAGACCCAGTACTTC,CASSYREIETQYF
NA,TRBJ1-6,TRBV5-1,NA,TGCGCCAGCAGCTACGACAGTGCTACCAATTCACCCCTCCACTTT,CASSYDSATNSPLHF
NA,TRBJ2-1,TRBV20-1,many,TGCAGTGCTTCGGGACACTACTTCTACAATGAGCAGTTCTTC,CSASGHYFYNEQFF
TRBD2,TRBJ2-1,TRBV20-1,few,TGCAGTGCTAGAGGGTCAAGCGGGAGACCCTACAATGAGCAGTTCTTC,CSARGSSGRPYNEQFF
TRBD1,TRBJ2-6,TRBV4-2,NA,TGTGCCAGCAGCCAGAAGGGGGCCCGCCCTGGGGCCAACGTCCTGACTTTC,CASSQKGARPGANVLTF
NA,TRBJ1-1,TRBV12-3/TRBV12-4,many,TGTGCCAGCAGACCCCACCTGGGTGTCACTGAAGCTTTCTTT,CASRPHLGVTEAFF
TRBD2,TRBJ2-3,TRBV3-1,NA,TGTGCCAGCAGCCAAGAAGGGGCTAGCGGGAAGCGCACAGATACGCAGTATTTT,CASSQEGASGKRTDTQYF
NA,TRBJ1-1,TRBV7-9,NA,TGTGCCAGCAGCTTGGGTGGGGCGTTCACCCCTGAAGCTTTCTTT,CASSLGGAFTPEAFF
NA,TRBJ1-3,TRBV15,many,TGTGCCACCAGCGGTAGTACTGGAAACACCATATATTTT,CATSGSTGNTIYF
TRBD2,TRBJ2-5,TRBV2,few,TGTGCCAGCAGGACGGGACTAGCGGGGCGCCAAGAGACCCAGTACTTC,CASRTGLAGRQETQYF
NA,TRBJ2-3,TRBV5-1,many,TGTGCCAGCAGCTTGGCCGGGGCAGATACGCAGTATTTT,CASSLAGADTQYF
NA,TRBJ2-1,TRBV29-1,few,TGCAGCGTTCGAGCGGGTGGTGAGCAGTTCTTC,CSVRAGGEQFF
TRBD1,TRBJ2-1,TRBV12-3/TRBV12-4,few,TGTGCCAGCAGACCCGGGACAGGGGATTGGTTTGAGCAGTTCTTC,CASRPGTGDWFEQFF
NA,TRBJ2-3,TRBV15,few,TGTGCCACCAGCAAAGGGAAGGCCGCAGATACGCAGTATTTT,CATSKGKAADTQYF
NA,TRBJ1-5,TRBV18,NA,TGTGCCAGCTCACCGAATTTCAATCAGCCCCAGCATTTT,CASSPNFNQPQHF
NA,TRBJ2-3,TRBV5-1,few,TGCGCCAGCAGGCCCCTTGACGCGCGGGATACGCAGTATTTT,CASRPLDARDTQYF
TRBD1,TRBJ1-5,TRBV20-1,few,TGCAGTGCTAGTAAACAGGGGGCGGGGCAGCCCCAGCATTTT,CSASKQGAGQPQHF
TRBD1,TRBJ2-5,TRBV14,NA,TGTGCCAGCAGCCAAGCCCCAGGGACAGTTGAGCGGGAGACCCAGTACTTC,CASSQAPGTVERETQYF
NA,TRBJ2-2,TRBV20-1,NA,TGCAGTGCTAGAGAAAGATCTCGGAGGAGCACCGGGGAGCTGTTTTTT,CSARERSRRSTGELFF
TRBD1,TRBJ2-1,TRBV7-9,few,TGTGCCAGCAGCCCTCCGGGACAGGTTACCTACAATGAGCAGTTCTTC,CASSPPGQVTYNEQFF
NA,TRBJ1-1,TRBV2,NA,TGTGCCAGGGATGACAAGAACACTGAAGCTTTCTTT,CARDDKNTEAFF
TRBD2,TRBJ2-1,TRBV4-1,NA,TGCGCCAGCAGCCAAGACCGTGTAGGGAGGGATGAGCAGTTCTTC,CASSQDRVGRDEQFF
TRBD1,TRBJ2-3,TRBV10-3,few,TGTGCCATCAGAGCAGGGGGCGAGAGCACAGATACGCAGTATTTT,CAIRAGGESTDTQYF
NA,TRBJ2-7,TRBV28,few,TGTGCCAGCAGTTTGCGGGGAGATGTTTACGAGCAGTACTTC,CASSLRGDVYEQYF
NA,TRBJ2-5,TRBV5-1,few,TGCGCCAGCAGCTTTACAGGCCAAGAGACCCAGTACTTC,CASSFTGQETQYF